The rows below give T cell receptor beta chains drawn from one sample of a study of tumor and adjacent non-tumor tissue in lung cancer. TCRdb re-analysed the multiplex PCR reads in MiXCR, keeping a single row per CDR3 protein. The sample has 60,000 or so distinct CDR3 sequences, roughly 60% seen once. The sequencing input was distant non-tumor lung tissue. The origin of the receptors is a man in his 70s with non-small cell lung cancer. Each CDR3 is given with its conserved first and last residue. A D gene is named only where the DNA matches it firmly. Expanded clones get a size class; other rows say once, few or many, or leave the size out.

len: 18
v_gene: TRBV7-3
abundance: -
d_gene: TRBD1
j_gene: TRBJ2-1
CDR3nt: TGTGCCAGCAGCTCATCCTCCTTGCGGGACAGGGGGTTCAATGAGCAGTTCTTC
CDR3aa: CASSSSSLRDRGFNEQFF

len: 15
v_gene: TRBV29-1
abundance: -
d_gene: -
j_gene: TRBJ1-2
CDR3nt: TGCGGCGTTGAAGGGGGGATTGGGACTAACTATGGCTACACCTTC
CDR3aa: CGVEGGIGTNYGYTF

len: 15
v_gene: TRBV20-1
abundance: once
d_gene: -
j_gene: TRBJ2-1
CDR3nt: TGCAGTGCTAGAGACCGGGACGATGGGACACGTGAGCAGTTCTTC
CDR3aa: CSARDRDDGTREQFF

len: 15
v_gene: TRBV5-4
abundance: -
d_gene: -
j_gene: TRBJ2-4
CDR3nt: TGTGCCAGCAGCTTGGGGCATCTAGCCAAAGACATTCGGTACTTC
CDR3aa: CASSLGHLAKDIRYF

len: 11
v_gene: TRBV6-2/TRBV6-3
abundance: many
d_gene: -
j_gene: TRBJ1-1
CDR3nt: TGTGCCAGCAGATTGAACACTGAAGCTTTCTTT
CDR3aa: CASRLNTEAFF

len: 18
v_gene: TRBV7-8
abundance: -
d_gene: TRBD1
j_gene: TRBJ2-6
CDR3nt: TGTGCCAGCAGCCTCCGAGGGGGCACACGTATTGGGGCCAACGTCCTGACTTTC
CDR3aa: CASSLRGGTRIGANVLTF

len: 15
v_gene: TRBV5-1
abundance: many
d_gene: -
j_gene: TRBJ2-3
CDR3nt: TGCGCCGCCCGGGCAGGGGCGCACGGCACAGATACGCAGTATTTT
CDR3aa: CAARAGAHGTDTQYF

len: 13
v_gene: TRBV11-2
abundance: -
d_gene: TRBD1
j_gene: TRBJ2-2
CDR3nt: TGTGCCAGCAGTCCTCAGGGGACAGCGGAGCTGTTTTTT
CDR3aa: CASSPQGTAELFF

len: 14
v_gene: TRBV6-5
abundance: medium-sized
d_gene: -
j_gene: TRBJ2-3
CDR3nt: TGTGCCAGCAGCCAGGGGGGTCAGGCTGGAGCGCAGTATTTT
CDR3aa: CASSQGGQAGAQYF

len: 14
v_gene: TRBV29-1
abundance: -
d_gene: -
j_gene: TRBJ2-3
CDR3nt: TGCAGCTCTCGGGCTGGGTTCAGCACAGATACGCAGTATTTT
CDR3aa: CSSRAGFSTDTQYF

len: 17
v_gene: TRBV6-5
abundance: many
d_gene: TRBD1
j_gene: TRBJ1-3
CDR3nt: TGTGCCAGCAGTTACTCGAGGGTCGCAGGGGGCAGAAACACCATATATTTT
CDR3aa: CASSYSRVAGGRNTIYF

len: 14
v_gene: TRBV11-2
abundance: -
d_gene: -
j_gene: TRBJ2-7
CDR3nt: TGTGCCAGCGGATCAGGTTCGACCTACAACGAGCAGTACTTC
CDR3aa: CASGSGSTYNEQYF

len: 11
v_gene: TRBV29-1
abundance: -
d_gene: -
j_gene: TRBJ2-3
CDR3nt: TGCAGAGTTTATTGGGCGGATAGGCAGTATTTT
CDR3aa: CRVYWADRQYF

len: 12
v_gene: TRBV29-1
abundance: many
d_gene: TRBD1
j_gene: TRBJ2-7
CDR3nt: TGCAGCGTTCTGGGACAGGGCTACGAGCAGTACTTC
CDR3aa: CSVLGQGYEQYF

len: 13
v_gene: TRBV20-1
abundance: few
d_gene: -
j_gene: TRBJ1-5
CDR3nt: TGCAGTGCTAGTTTAGGGGATGATCAGCCCCAGCATTTT
CDR3aa: CSASLGDDQPQHF

len: 16
v_gene: TRBV11-2
abundance: -
d_gene: TRBD2
j_gene: TRBJ2-3
CDR3nt: TGTGCCAGCAACTCTGGGGGACTAGCGGGGCCAGATACGCACTATTTT
CDR3aa: CASNSGGLAGPDTHYF

len: 14
v_gene: TRBV19
abundance: few
d_gene: -
j_gene: TRBJ2-5
CDR3nt: TGTGCCAGTAGAGATATGGGATCTCAAGAGACCCAGTACTTC
CDR3aa: CASRDMGSQETQYF

len: 18
v_gene: TRBV5-6
abundance: many
d_gene: TRBD2
j_gene: TRBJ2-3
CDR3nt: TGTGCCAGCAGCTCTCGGGTGGCGGGGGTCCTTCGCATCTCTACGCAGTATTTT
CDR3aa: CASSSRVAGVLRISTQYF

len: 14
v_gene: TRBV10-3
abundance: medium-sized
d_gene: TRBD1
j_gene: TRBJ1-1
CDR3nt: TGTGCCATCAGGAAGGACAGGGGGTATACTGAAGCTTTCTTT
CDR3aa: CAIRKDRGYTEAFF

len: 17
v_gene: TRBV18
abundance: -
d_gene: -
j_gene: TRBJ2-3
CDR3nt: TGTGCCAGCTCACCGACCATGGCCAGGAGGGACACAGATACGCAGTATTTT
CDR3aa: CASSPTMARRDTDTQYF

len: 14
v_gene: TRBV11-2
abundance: -
d_gene: -
j_gene: TRBJ2-7
CDR3nt: TGTGCCAGCAGCTTAGATTTGATGGGGTACGAGCAGTACTTC
CDR3aa: CASSLDLMGYEQYF

len: 13
v_gene: TRBV7-9
abundance: -
d_gene: -
j_gene: TRBJ2-1
CDR3nt: TGTGCCAGCAGCCCTCAGAGGGTCAATGAGCAGTTCTTC
CDR3aa: CASSPQRVNEQFF

len: 13
v_gene: TRBV28
abundance: few
d_gene: -
j_gene: TRBJ1-4
CDR3nt: TGTGCCAGCGCCACAGGGACGGTTGAAAAACTGTTTTTT
CDR3aa: CASATGTVEKLFF

len: 16
v_gene: TRBV11-2
abundance: few
d_gene: -
j_gene: TRBJ2-2
CDR3nt: TGTGCCAGCAGTTTAGATCGACTAGCCTCGGCAGGGGAGCTGTCTTTT
CDR3aa: CASSLDRLASAGELSF

len: 15
v_gene: TRBV11-2
abundance: -
d_gene: -
j_gene: TRBJ2-7
CDR3nt: TGTGCCAGCAGCTTATTCCCAGGGACGTTCTATGTGCAGTACTTC
CDR3aa: CASSLFPGTFYVQYF